The 18 T cell receptor beta chains presented below share a single source sample, sequenced in a study of CD8+ T cells in alopecia areata. Treatment given: oral pan-JAK inhibitor, 5-10 mg twice daily. Sampling of alopecia areata patients yielded lesional scalp punch biopsies as well as peripheral blood. Extraction and reverse transcription of RNA yielded cDNA as the sequencing template. Only in-frame clones appear in the TCRdb table, and some are missing; sequencing was by immunoSEQ multiplex PCR. The repertoire holds about 19,000 clones, with 50% to 60% as singletons. The source was skin, collected at week 4, from a patient treated with tofacitinib. The receptor source for this set is a human donor with alopecia areata.

This clone came up once. The chain couples TRBV6-5 to TRBJ2-7, with 9 bases matching TRBD1. Germline V gene sequence: CDR1 MNHEY, CDR2 SVGAGI. J gave up 2 bases and V 6 bases, and 5 bases lay outside the gene matches. The CDR3 totals 14 residues. CDR3 in amino acids: CASRSGTGTYEQYF. The CDR3, as DNA: TGTGCCAGCAGATCCGGGACAGGGACCTACGAGCAGTACTTC.

The CDR3 DNA sequence: TGTGCCAGCAGTGAATCCGGCTATGGCTACACCTTC. Translation gives CASSESGYGYTF. J is TRBJ1-2 and V is TRBV6-1; D unclear. V lost 2 bases and J lost 4, with 5 bases in between. The CDR3 contains 12 residues. The germline CDR1 and CDR2 sequences are MNHNS and SASEGT.

The V and J genes are TRBV5-6 and TRBJ1-1; D call uncertain. This CDR3 is built from 14 residues. Trimming shortened V by 2 bases and J by 2 bases, and 10 bases separated the two germline ends. Germline lookup yields CDR1 SGHDT and CDR2 YYEEEE. CDR3 sequence reads: CASSFPHSNTEAFF. CDR3 in DNA: TGTGCCAGCAGCTTCCCCCATTCAAACACTGAAGCTTTCTTT.

In the case of this clone: The same CDR3 can be traced to other DNA sequences in this sample. The chain links TRBV5-1 to TRBJ1-1; possible D gene TRBD1, 5 bases. Trimming removed 5 bases from V and 3 bases from J, with 11 bases in between. The CDR3 totals 13 residues. Germline V gene sequence: CDR1 SGHRS, CDR2 YFSETQ. The CDR3 nucleotides read TGCGCCAGCAGGCCCGACAGCTACACTGAAGCTTTCTTT. Translated: CASRPDSYTEAFF.

The rearrangement links TRBV7-9 to TRBJ1-2; the D gene is possibly TRBD1 (6 bases). Trimming cost V 5 bases and J 4 bases, with 20 bases left between them. CDR1 is SEHNR, CDR2 FQNEAQ, per germline (reference sequence). The CDR3 spans 16 residues. The CDR3 sequence: CASSLLGGRGGYGYTF. CDR3 DNA: TGTGCCAGCAGCCTTCTCGGGGGGCGCGGAGGCTATGGCTACACCTTC.

The chain joins TRBV29-1 to TRBJ1-2, with D hard to call. The CDR3 extends over 13 amino acids. Trimming shortened V by 3 bases and J by 0 bases, and 8 bases separated the two germline ends. Germline V gene data show CDR1 as SQVTM and CDR2 as ANQGSEA. The CDR3 sequence: CSVDVGTNYGYTF. The CDR3 coding sequence is TGCAGCGTTGACGTTGGCACTAACTATGGCTACACCTTC.

This chain uses TRBV19 with TRBJ1-5, with D possibly matching TRBD1 (5 bases). CDR1 and CDR2 (germline): LNHDA, SQIVND (reference sequence). V lost 5 bases, J lost 2 bases, and 10 bases lay in between. The CDR3 is made up of 14 amino acids. CDR3 loop: CASSSLGGNQPQHF. The CDR3 DNA reads as TGTGCCAGTAGTTCTTTGGGGGGCAATCAGCCCCAGCATTTT.

This chain's CDR3 is CASSVGALRIGTTEQYF. The CDR3 nucleotides read TGTGCCAGCAGCGTAGGGGCCTTGCGAATCGGGACAACCGAGCAGTACTTC. This sequence joins TRBV9 and TRBJ2-7; D is possibly TRBD1 (6 bases). This CDR3 has 17 amino acids. V lost 0 bases to trimming and J lost 6 bases, with 22 bases between them. Germline CDR1 reads SGDLS; CDR2 reads YYNGEE.

This clone was counted only a few times. The chain carries TRBV19 and TRBJ1-4; TRBD1 is a possible D gene (5 bases). The CDR3 loop spans 15 amino acids. V lost 9 bases, J lost 3 bases, and 17 bases lay in between. Germline CDR1 LNHDA, CDR2 SQIVND (reference sequence). CDR3 DNA: TGTGCCAGCGCCGACAGTGGGAGGTCTAATGAAAAACTGTTTTTT. As protein: CASADSGRSNEKLFF.

In its sample, this clone was seen a few times. CDR3 bases: TGCGCCAGCTTTACCGGGACAGGGGCCACAGATACGCAGTATTTT. Protein product: CASFTGTGATDTQYF. This chain joins TRBV5-1 and TRBJ2-3, with 10 bases that match TRBD1. Germline CDR1 SGHRS, CDR2 YFSETQ. This CDR3 has 15 residues. Unmatched junction bases numbered 7, after V lost 7 bases and J lost 2 bases.

The chain has TRBV5-1 and TRBJ2-3; D is perhaps TRBD1 (6 bases). Germline V CDR1 and CDR2: SGHRS, YFSETQ. The V end lost 0 bases, the J end lost 0 bases, and 8 bases lay between the germline ends. The CDR3 sequence is 15 residues long. The CDR3 DNA reads TGCGCCAGCAGCTTGGAGGGGGTAAGCACAGATACGCAGTATTTT. Its protein is CASSLEGVSTDTQYF.

The chain has TRBV27 and TRBJ1-2; 8 positions agree with TRBD1. The germline CDR1 and CDR2 sequences are MNHEY and SMNVEV (reference sequence). The CDR3 has 14 amino acids. Trimming at V came to 8 bases and at J to 1 base, leaving 6 bases not matched to a gene. This CDR3 is CASSKGQGNYGYTF. DNA for the CDR3: TGTGCCAGCTCGAAAGGACAGGGTAACTATGGCTACACCTTC.

This rearrangement joins TRBV5-4 to TRBJ2-3; D unresolved. In germline, CDR1 is SGHNT, CDR2 YYREEE (reference sequence). The CDR3 consists of 16 residues. The V and J ends lost 4 bases and 0 bases respectively, with 15 bases between them. For the CDR3, the DNA is TGTGCCAGCAGCCCTATGTCCTTTTCTAGCACAGATACGCAGTATTTT. The encoded protein is CASSPMSFSSTDTQYF.

The chain recombines TRBV11-2 with TRBJ1-1, with 7 positions matching TRBD1. V gave up 4 bases and J gave up 4 bases; unmatched junction bases: 9. This CDR3 region has 15 residues. Germline V gene data show CDR1 as SGHAT and CDR2 as FQNNGV. CDR3 loop: CASSSRQGGGTEAFF. CDR3 DNA: TGTGCCAGCAGCTCGAGACAGGGCGGGGGCACTGAAGCTTTCTTT.

The genes are TRBV6-6 and TRBJ1-6; no clear D. The CDR3 contains 15 residues. Trimming cost V 2 bases and J 6 bases, with 11 bases left between them. Germline V gives CDR1 MNHNY, CDR2 SVGAGI (reference sequence). The CDR3 is CASSYRAGANSPLHF. The CDR3 nucleotides are TGTGCCAGCAGTTACCGGGCAGGCGCTAATTCACCCCTCCACTTT.

The V call is TRBV9, the J call TRBJ2-2, with 7 bases that match TRBD2. CDR3 length equals 16 residues. In germline, CDR1 is SGDLS, CDR2 YYNGEE. The ends lost 0 bases at V and 5 bases at J; junction bases unmatched: 7. CDR3 residues: CASSVAQGGRTGELFF. CDR3 sequence (DNA): TGTGCCAGCAGCGTAGCCCAGGGAGGGAGAACCGGGGAGCTGTTTTTT. The full variable domain, in which reference TRBV9 and TRBJ2-2 provide the parts outside the CDR3, is DSGVTQTPKHLITATGQRVTLRCSPRSGDLSVYWYQQSLDQGLQFLIQYYNGEERAKGNILERFSAQQFPDLHSELNLSSLELGDSALYFCASSVAQGGRTGELFFGEGSRLTVL.

CDR3 region: CATSLVGIYQPQHF. The DNA for the CDR3 is TGTGCCACCTCCCTCGTAGGGATTTATCAGCCCCAGCATTTT. The chain uses TRBV6-1 and TRBJ1-5; D remains unclear. Germline values: CDR1 MNHNS, CDR2 SASEGT. The germline V and J ends were trimmed by 10 bases and 5 bases, with 18 bases remaining between them. There are 14 residues in the CDR3.

The chain uses TRBV29-1 and TRBJ2-7; D remains ambiguous. The CDR3 sequence is 13 residues long. Trimming removed 5 bases from V and 2 bases from J, with 13 bases in between. CDR1 and CDR2 from the germline V gene are SQVTM and ANQGSEA. The CDR3 region is CSVMGVRAYEQYF. The CDR3 region has the DNA TGCAGCGTTATGGGTGTAAGAGCCTACGAGCAGTACTTC.